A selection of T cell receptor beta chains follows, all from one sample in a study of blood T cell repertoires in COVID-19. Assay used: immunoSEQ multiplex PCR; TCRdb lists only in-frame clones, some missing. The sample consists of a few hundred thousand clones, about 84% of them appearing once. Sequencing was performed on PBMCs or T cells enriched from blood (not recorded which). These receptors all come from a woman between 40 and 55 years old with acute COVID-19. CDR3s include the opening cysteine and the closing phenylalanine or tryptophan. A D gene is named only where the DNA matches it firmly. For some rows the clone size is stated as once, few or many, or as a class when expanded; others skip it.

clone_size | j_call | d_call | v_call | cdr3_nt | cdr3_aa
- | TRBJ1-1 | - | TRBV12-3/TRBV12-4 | TGTGCCAGCAGTTCAGAATACGGGACTGAAGCTTTCTTT | CASSSEYGTEAFF
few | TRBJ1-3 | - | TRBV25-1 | TGTGCCAGCAGTGTGGGACTGGTAACCTCTGGAAACACCATATATTTT | CASSVGLVTSGNTIYF
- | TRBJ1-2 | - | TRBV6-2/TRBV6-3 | TGTGCCAGCAGTTACGGGAGGTCTAGCTATGGCTACACCTTC | CASSYGRSSYGYTF
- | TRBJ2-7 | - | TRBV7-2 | TGTGCCAGCTCCTTAGGGGTTAGGAGTTACGAGCAGTACTTC | CASSLGVRSYEQYF
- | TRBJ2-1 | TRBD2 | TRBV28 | TGTGCCAGCAGTTTACTACTAGGCGGGAGGCTCTACAATGAGCAGTTCTTC | CASSLLLGGRLYNEQFF
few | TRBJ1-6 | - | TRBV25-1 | TGTGCCAGCACTGCCGGTAATTCACCCCTCCACTTT | CASTAGNSPLHF
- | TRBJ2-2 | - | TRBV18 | TGTGCCAGCTCACCACAGGAGACCACCGGGGAGCTGTTTTTT | CASSPQETTGELFF
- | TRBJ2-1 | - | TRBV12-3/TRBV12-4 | TGTGCCAGCAGTTTGACTAGATACAATGAGCAGTTCTTC | CASSLTRYNEQFF
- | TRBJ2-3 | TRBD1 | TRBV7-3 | TGTGCCAGCAGCCCGGGACAGGGTTTCACAGATACGCAGTATTTT | CASSPGQGFTDTQYF
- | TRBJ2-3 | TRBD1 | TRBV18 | TGTGCCAGCTCACCGGGACAGGGCACAGATACGCAGTATTTT | CASSPGQGTDTQYF
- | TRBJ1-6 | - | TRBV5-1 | TGCGCCAGCAGCTTGTGGGGGGGGCAAGGGAATTCACCCCTCCACTTT | CASSLWGGQGNSPLHF
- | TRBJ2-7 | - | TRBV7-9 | TGTGCCAGCAGCTCTTGGCTAGCCTCTTACTACGAGCAGTACTTC | CASSSWLASYYEQYF
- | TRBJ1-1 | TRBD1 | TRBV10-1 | TGCGCCAGCAGAGGACAGGGGGGGACTGAAGCTTTCTTT | CASRGQGGTEAFF
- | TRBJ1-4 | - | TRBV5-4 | TGTGCCAGCAGCTTGGACAGGGCCGTGTCTAATGAAAAACTGTTTTTT | CASSLDRAVSNEKLFF
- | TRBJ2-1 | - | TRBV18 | TGTGCCAGCTCACCAAGGACAGCAGTTCTAGGGGATGAGCAGTTCTTC | CASSPRTAVLGDEQFF
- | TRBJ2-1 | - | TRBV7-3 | TGTGCCAGCAGCTCCGTTGGCGGGATAGGTTCCAATGAGCAGTTCTTC | CASSSVGGIGSNEQFF
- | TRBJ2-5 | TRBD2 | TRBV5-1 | TGCGCCAGCAGCCCCGGGACTAGCGGGAGGACTCACCAAGAGACCCAGTACTTC | CASSPGTSGRTHQETQYF
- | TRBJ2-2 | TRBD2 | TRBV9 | TGTGCCAGCAGCGTAGGGAGCGGGGGGCGCGGGGAGCTGTTTTTT | CASSVGSGGRGELFF
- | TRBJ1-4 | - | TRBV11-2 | TGTGCCAGCAGCTTCTACGGGGGGAGTAATGAAAAACTGTTTTTT | CASSFYGGSNEKLFF
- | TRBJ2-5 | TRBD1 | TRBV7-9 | TGTGCCAGCAGCTTAAAGGTCCACAGGGGACGGGAGACCCAGTACTTC | CASSLKVHRGRETQYF
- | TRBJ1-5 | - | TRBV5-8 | TGTGCCAGCAGCCGGACGGAGGTTAGGCCCCAGCATTTT | CASSRTEVRPQHF
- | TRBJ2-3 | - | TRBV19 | TGTGCCAGTAGTATCTCTCTGAGGGGGTTAAGGACAGATACGCAGTATTTT | CASSISLRGLRTDTQYF
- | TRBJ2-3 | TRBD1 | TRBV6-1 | TGTGCCAGCAGTGAGAGGACAGGGGCTTCTTATGCGGCGCAGTATTTT | CASSERTGASYAAQYF
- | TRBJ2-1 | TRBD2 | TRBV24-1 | TGTGCCACAACGACTAGCGGGAGCCACAATGAGCAGTTCTTC | CATTTSGSHNEQFF
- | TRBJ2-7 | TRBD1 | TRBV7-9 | TGTGCCAGCAGCTTAGCCCGGACAGGGAACTACGAGCAGTACTTC | CASSLARTGNYEQYF
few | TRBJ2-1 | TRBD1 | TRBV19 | TGTGCCAGTAGGAAGGGGGCCGGCTACAATGAGCAGTTCTTC | CASRKGAGYNEQFF
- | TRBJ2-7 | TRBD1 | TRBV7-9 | TGTGCCAGCAGCCCGGGCAGACAGGGTTTGTTTGACGAGCAGTACTTC | CASSPGRQGLFDEQYF
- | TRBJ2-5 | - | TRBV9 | TGTGCCAGCAGCGTAGAACAGTCTCAAGAGACCCAGTACTTC | CASSVEQSQETQYF
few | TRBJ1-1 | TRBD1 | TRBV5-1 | TGCGCCAGCAGGCGCGCCGGGACAGACTGGAACACTGAAGCTTTCTTT | CASRRAGTDWNTEAFF
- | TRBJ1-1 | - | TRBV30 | TGTGCCTGGAGTGCCTGGGGCGGAACTGAAGCTTTCTTT | CAWSAWGGTEAFF
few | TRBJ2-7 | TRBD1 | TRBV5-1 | TGCGCCAGCGGAAGGGACAGGGCCTCCTACGAGCAGTACTTC | CASGRDRASYEQYF
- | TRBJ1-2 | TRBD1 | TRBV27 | TGTGCCAGCAGTCGACAGGGGGCGGGCTATGGCTACACCTTC | CASSRQGAGYGYTF
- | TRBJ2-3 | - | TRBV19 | TGTGCCAGTAGCACCTCCCGGACAGATACGCAGTATTTT | CASSTSRTDTQYF
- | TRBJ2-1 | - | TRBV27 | TGTGCCAGCAGTTTCAGGTCGTACAATGAGCAGTTCTTC | CASSFRSYNEQFF
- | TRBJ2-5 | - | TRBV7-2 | TGTGCCAGCAGCCAAGACAGGTACCAAGAGACCCAGTACTTC | CASSQDRYQETQYF
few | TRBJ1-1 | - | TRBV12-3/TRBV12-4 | TGTGCCAGCAGATTGGGGGGGAACACTGAAGCTTTCTTT | CASRLGGNTEAFF
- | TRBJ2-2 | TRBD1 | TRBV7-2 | TGTGCCAGCAGCTTTACAGGGGGGACCGGGGAGCTGTTTTTT | CASSFTGGTGELFF
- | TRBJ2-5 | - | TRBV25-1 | TGTGCCAGCAGTGAAGGTTCCGGGGAGACCCAGTACTTC | CASSEGSGETQYF
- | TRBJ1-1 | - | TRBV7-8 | TGTGCCAGCAGCTTAGTAGCCGGGATGAACACTGAAGCTTTCTTT | CASSLVAGMNTEAFF
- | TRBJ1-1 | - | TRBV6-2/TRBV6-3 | TGTGCCAGCAGTTACGGAGGCGCTGAAGCTTTCTTT | CASSYGGAEAFF
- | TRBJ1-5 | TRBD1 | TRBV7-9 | TGTGCCAGCAGCCCCGGGACAGGGAATCAGCCCCAGCATTTT | CASSPGTGNQPQHF
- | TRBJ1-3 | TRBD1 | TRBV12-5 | TGTGCTAGTGGTTTGGCCGAAGGGACAGGCTGGAGAACCATATATTTT | CASGLAEGTGWRTIYF
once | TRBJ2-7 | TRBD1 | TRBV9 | TGTGCCAGCAGCGTAACAGGACAGGGGGCGTCCGAGCAGTACTTC | CASSVTGQGASEQYF
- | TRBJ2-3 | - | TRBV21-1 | TGTGCCAGCACCGGGACTAGCGGCTGCACAGATACGCAGTATTTT | CASTGTSGCTDTQYF
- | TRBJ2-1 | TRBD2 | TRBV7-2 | TGTGCCAGCAAGAAACTAGCGGGGGGATCCTACAATGAGCAGTTCTTC | CASKKLAGGSYNEQFF
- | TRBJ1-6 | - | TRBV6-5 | TGTGCCAGCAGTTACGGTCTGCGGGAAAATTCACCCCTCCACTTT | CASSYGLRENSPLHF
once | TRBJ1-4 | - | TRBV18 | TGTGCCAGCTCACCACGAGCTAATGAAAAACTGTTTTTT | CASSPRANEKLFF